The 11 T cell receptor beta chains below come from one sample, sequenced in a study of lymphopenia after photon versus proton radiotherapy. Using immunoSEQ multiplex PCR, the repertoire was profiled, and TCRdb retains in-frame clones only, with some absent. Counted here are about 70,000 clones, under 95% occurring once; the ten biggest clones make up over 2%. Sequenced here: peripheral blood, sampled from a patient treated with photon-based radiotherapy. These receptors were taken from a woman aged 40 to 50 with cholangiocarcinoma.

The chain joins TRBV7-9 to TRBJ2-3, with 7 bases matching TRBD2. V lost 2 bases, J lost 6 bases, and 11 bases stayed unmatched. The CDR3 is 16 amino acids. Germline V CDR1 and CDR2: SEHNR, FQNEAQ (reference sequence). DNA for the CDR3: TGTGCCAGCAGCTTATCGACTGGCGGGAGCGCTGATACGCAGTATTTT. It yields the protein CASSLSTGGSADTQYF.

The V call is TRBV28, the J call TRBJ1-3; possibly TRBD1 for D (5 bases). Germline V gene lookup returns CDR1 MDHEN and CDR2 SYDVKM. The CDR3 covers 15 residues. Trimming took off 4 bases at V and 2 bases at J, with 12 bases between the two ends. CDR3 protein: CASSSGVGPGNTIYF. For the CDR3, the DNA is TGTGCCAGCAGTTCCGGGGTGGGACCTGGAAACACCATATATTTT.

This chain uses TRBV5-1 with TRBJ2-7; D not certain. The germline gives CDR1 SGHRS, CDR2 YFSETQ. V was shortened by 1 base and J by 3 bases, with 8 bases between the two germline ends. CDR3 length: 13 amino acids. The CDR3 DNA reads as TGCGCCAGCAGCTTGTACTCGAACTACGAGCAGTACTTC. It yields the protein CASSLYSNYEQYF.

The chain uses TRBV5-4 and TRBJ1-1, with D perhaps TRBD1 (5 bases). Germline V gene lookup returns CDR1 SGHNT and CDR2 YYREEE (reference sequence). V lost 7 bases to trimming and J lost 1 base, with 23 bases between them. This CDR3 region has 17 residues. The CDR3 protein is CASSFAGGGLRNTEAFF. In nucleotides, the CDR3 is TGTGCCAGCTCATTTGCCGGGGGGGGTCTACGGAACACTGAAGCTTTCTTT.

This clone was counted between two and nine times. The genes are TRBV29-1 and TRBJ1-5, with TRBD1 matching 9 bases. The CDR3 extends over 15 amino acids. Trimming took 6 bases from V and 2 from J; bases not matched to a gene: 8. Germline CDR1 and CDR2: SQVTM and ANQGSEA. This CDR3 reads CSVGTGGSGNQPQHF. CDR3 in DNA: TGCAGCGTGGGAACAGGGGGCTCGGGCAATCAGCCCCAGCATTTT. The complete variable domain, with remaining parts taken from reference TRBV29-1 and TRBJ1-5, reads SAVISQKPSRDICQRGTSLTIQCQVDSQVTMMFWYRQQPGQSLTLIATANQGSEATYESGFVIDKFPISRPNLTFSTLTVSNMSPEDSSIYLCSVGTGGSGNQPQHFGDGTRLSIL.

The chain uses TRBV11-3 and TRBJ2-2; D may be TRBD1 (6 bases). Trimming stripped 1 base from V and 0 bases from J, with 9 bases between. Germline CDR1 reads SGHNT; CDR2 reads YENEEA. The CDR3 has 16 residues. The CDR3 DNA reads TGTGCCAGCAGCTTAGGGGGGCTGGCGAACACCGGGGAGCTGTTTTTT. It encodes CASSLGGLANTGELFF.

The V call is TRBV19, the J call TRBJ1-2; D is possibly TRBD1 (5 bases). Germline-derived CDR1 and CDR2 are LNHDA and SQIVND (reference sequence). Trimming stripped 0 bases from V and 6 bases from J, with 20 bases between. The CDR3 is 17 amino acids. Here the CDR3 reads CASSIDLVLSQGNGYTF. The CDR3 DNA follows: TGTGCCAGTAGTATAGATCTGGTGTTGAGTCAGGGTAATGGCTACACCTTC.

The chain carries TRBV7-8 and TRBJ2-2, with D unresolved. The germline V gene has CDR1 SGHVS and CDR2 FQNEAQ. V was cut by 2 bases and J by 8 bases, with 12 bases left in between. This CDR3 comprises 14 residues. CDR3 sequence (DNA): TGTGCCAGCAGCTTATTTACGGGCCCAGGGGAGCTGTTTTTT. Protein product: CASSLFTGPGELFF.

This clone was recorded once. The chain uses TRBV5-6 and TRBJ2-1; no definite D call. The CDR3 has 13 amino acids. The V end was cut by 3 bases, the J end by 9 bases, with 13 bases between. The germline V gene encodes CDR1 SGHDT and CDR2 YYEEEE. This CDR3 is CASSYGRGGEQFF. The CDR3 DNA reads TGTGCCAGCAGCTACGGAAGAGGCGGTGAGCAGTTCTTC.

The rearrangement joins TRBV2 to TRBJ2-7; the D call may be TRBD1 or TRBD2 (6 bases each). Looked up from germline, CDR1 is SNHLY and CDR2 is FYNNEI. V was clipped by 2 bases and J by 1 base, with 9 bases between them. This CDR3 contains 14 residues. CDR3 nucleotide sequence: TGTGCCAGCAGTGAATCGGGGGCGTCCTACGAGCAGTACTTC. This sequence encodes CASSESGASYEQYF.

V is TRBV15 and J is TRBJ1-6; D not certain. The CDR3 is made up of 16 amino acids. Per germline, CDR1 LNHNV and CDR2 YYDKDF (reference sequence). V lost 5 bases, J lost 7 bases, and 18 bases lay in between. CDR3 residues: CATSVERVAPNSPLHF. The CDR3 nucleotides are TGTGCCACCAGCGTCGAAAGGGTGGCCCCAAATTCACCCCTCCACTTT.